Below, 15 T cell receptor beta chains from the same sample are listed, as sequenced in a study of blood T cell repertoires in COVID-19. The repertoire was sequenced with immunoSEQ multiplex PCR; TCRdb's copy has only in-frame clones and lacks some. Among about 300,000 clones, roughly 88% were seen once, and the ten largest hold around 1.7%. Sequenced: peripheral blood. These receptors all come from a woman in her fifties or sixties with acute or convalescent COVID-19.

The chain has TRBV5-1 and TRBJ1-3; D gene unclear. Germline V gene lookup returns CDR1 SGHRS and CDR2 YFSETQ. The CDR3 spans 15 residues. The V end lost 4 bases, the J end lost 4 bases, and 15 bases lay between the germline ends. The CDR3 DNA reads TGCGCCAGCAGCCCAACTCCCGTGAGCGGAAACACCATATATTTT. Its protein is CASSPTPVSGNTIYF.

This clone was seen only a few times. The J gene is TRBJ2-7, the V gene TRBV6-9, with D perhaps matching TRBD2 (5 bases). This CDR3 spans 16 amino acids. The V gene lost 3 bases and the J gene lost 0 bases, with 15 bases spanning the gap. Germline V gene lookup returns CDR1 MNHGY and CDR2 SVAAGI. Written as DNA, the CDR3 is TGTGCCAGCAGTTACCCCCGGACTGTTCTCTCCTACGAGCAGTACTTC. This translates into CASSYPRTVLSYEQYF.

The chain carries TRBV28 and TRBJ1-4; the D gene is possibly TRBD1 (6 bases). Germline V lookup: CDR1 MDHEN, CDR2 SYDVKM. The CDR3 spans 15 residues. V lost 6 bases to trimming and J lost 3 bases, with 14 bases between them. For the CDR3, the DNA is TGTGCCAGCAGCCCCAGGACAGCTGCTAATGAAAAACTGTTTTTT. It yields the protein CASSPRTAANEKLFF. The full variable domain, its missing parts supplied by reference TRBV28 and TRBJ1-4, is DVKVTQSSRYLVKRTGEKVFLECVQDMDHENMFWYRQDPGLGLRLIYFSYDVKMKEKGDIPEGYSVSREKKERFSLILESASTNQTSMYLCASSPRTAANEKLFFGSGTQLSVL.

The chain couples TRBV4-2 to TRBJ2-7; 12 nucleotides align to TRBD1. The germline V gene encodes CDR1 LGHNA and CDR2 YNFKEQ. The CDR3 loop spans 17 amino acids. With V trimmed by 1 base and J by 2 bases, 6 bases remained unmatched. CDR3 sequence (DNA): TGTGCCAGCAGCCAAGTTTCCGGGACAGGGGGCCCCTACGAGCAGTACTTC. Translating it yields CASSQVSGTGGPYEQYF.

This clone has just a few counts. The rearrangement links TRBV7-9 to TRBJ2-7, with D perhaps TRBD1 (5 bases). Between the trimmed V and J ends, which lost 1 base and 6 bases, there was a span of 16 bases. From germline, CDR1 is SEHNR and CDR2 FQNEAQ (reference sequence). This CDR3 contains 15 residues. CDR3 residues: CASSLGPIVQGEQYF. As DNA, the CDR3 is TGTGCCAGCAGCTTAGGTCCCATTGTTCAGGGCGAGCAGTACTTC.

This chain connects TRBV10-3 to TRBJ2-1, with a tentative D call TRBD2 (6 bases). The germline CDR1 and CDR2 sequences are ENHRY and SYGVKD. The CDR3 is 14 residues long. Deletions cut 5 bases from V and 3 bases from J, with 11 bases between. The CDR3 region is CAISLAVGYNEQFF. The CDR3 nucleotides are TGTGCCATCAGTTTAGCGGTGGGCTACAATGAGCAGTTCTTC.

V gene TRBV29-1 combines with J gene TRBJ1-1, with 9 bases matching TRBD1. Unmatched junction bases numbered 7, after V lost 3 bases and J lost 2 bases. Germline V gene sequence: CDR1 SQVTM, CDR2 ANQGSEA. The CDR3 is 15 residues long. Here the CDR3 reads CSVDLSDRGNTEAFF. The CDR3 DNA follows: TGCAGCGTTGATCTCTCGGACAGGGGCAACACTGAAGCTTTCTTT. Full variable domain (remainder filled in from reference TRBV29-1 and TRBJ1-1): SAVISQKPSRDICQRGTSLTIQCQVDSQVTMMFWYRQQPGQSLTLIATANQGSEATYESGFVIDKFPISRPNLTFSTLTVSNMSPEDSSIYLCSVDLSDRGNTEAFFGQGTRLTVV.

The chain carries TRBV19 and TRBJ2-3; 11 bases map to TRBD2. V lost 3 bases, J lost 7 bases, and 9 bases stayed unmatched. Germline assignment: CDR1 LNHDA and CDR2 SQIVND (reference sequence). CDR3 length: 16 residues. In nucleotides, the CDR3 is TGTGCCAGTAGTATGGATGGGACTAGCGGTTCTTATACGCAGTATTTT. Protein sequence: CASSMDGTSGSYTQYF. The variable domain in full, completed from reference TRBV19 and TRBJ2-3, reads DGGITQSPKYLFRKEGQNVTLSCEQNLNHDAMYWYRQDPGQGLRLIYYSQIVNDFQKGDIAEGYSVSREKKESFPLTVTSAQKNPTAFYLCASSMDGTSGSYTQYFGPGTRLTVL.

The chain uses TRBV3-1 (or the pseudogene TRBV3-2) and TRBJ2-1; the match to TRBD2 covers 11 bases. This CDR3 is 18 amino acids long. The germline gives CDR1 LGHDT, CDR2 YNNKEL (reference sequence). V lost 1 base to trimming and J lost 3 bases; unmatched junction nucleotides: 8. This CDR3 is CASSQVGLAGGIYNEQFF. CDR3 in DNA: TGTGCCAGCAGCCAAGTAGGTCTAGCGGGAGGTATCTACAATGAGCAGTTCTTC.

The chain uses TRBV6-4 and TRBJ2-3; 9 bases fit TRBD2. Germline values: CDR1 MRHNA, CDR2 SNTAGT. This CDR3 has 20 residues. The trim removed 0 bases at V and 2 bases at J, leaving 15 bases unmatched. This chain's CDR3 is CASSDSFGLGLAGPTDTQYF. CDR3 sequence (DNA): TGTGCCAGCAGTGACTCTTTCGGGCTGGGTCTAGCGGGACCCACAGATACGCAGTATTTT.

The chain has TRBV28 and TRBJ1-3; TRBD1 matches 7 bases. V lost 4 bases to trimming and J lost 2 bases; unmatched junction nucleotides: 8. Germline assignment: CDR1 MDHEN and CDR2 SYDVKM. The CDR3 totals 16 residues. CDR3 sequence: CASSSDQTGTGNTIYF. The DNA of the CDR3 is TGTGCCAGCAGTTCCGACCAGACAGGGACTGGAAACACCATATATTTT.

CDR3 coding DNA: TGTGCCAGCATCCTAGCGGGAGGGGGCACAGATACGCAGTATTTT. Protein product: CASILAGGGTDTQYF. The chain uses TRBV5-4 and TRBJ2-3; 12 positions match TRBD2. The junction had 3 bases not matched to a gene; V was cut back by 6 bases and J by 1 base. Germline CDR1 SGHNT, CDR2 YYREEE (reference sequence). The CDR3 is 15 amino acids.

CDR3 sequence reads: CASSVQPDPVIVEKLFF. Here the CDR3 DNA reads TGCGCCAGCAGCGTACAGCCTGACCCCGTAATAGTTGAAAAACTGTTTTTT. The J gene is TRBJ1-4, the V gene TRBV5-1; D remains unclear. Germline loops: CDR1 SGHRS, CDR2 YFSETQ. The V gene lost 4 bases and the J gene lost 7 bases, with 23 bases spanning the gap. This CDR3 spans 17 amino acids.

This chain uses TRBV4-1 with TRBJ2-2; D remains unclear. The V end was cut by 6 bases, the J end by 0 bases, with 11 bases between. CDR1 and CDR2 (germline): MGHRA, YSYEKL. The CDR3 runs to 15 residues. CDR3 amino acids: CASRTVPSNTGELFF. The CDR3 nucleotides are TGCGCCAGCAGAACAGTGCCTTCGAACACCGGGGAGCTGTTTTTT.

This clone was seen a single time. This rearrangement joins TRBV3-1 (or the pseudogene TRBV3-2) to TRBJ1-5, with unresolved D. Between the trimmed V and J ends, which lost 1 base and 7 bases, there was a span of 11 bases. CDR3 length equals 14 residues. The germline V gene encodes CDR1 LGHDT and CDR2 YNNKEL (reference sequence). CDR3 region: CASSQVQGGQPQHF. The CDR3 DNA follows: TGTGCCAGCAGCCAAGTCCAAGGAGGACAGCCCCAGCATTTT.